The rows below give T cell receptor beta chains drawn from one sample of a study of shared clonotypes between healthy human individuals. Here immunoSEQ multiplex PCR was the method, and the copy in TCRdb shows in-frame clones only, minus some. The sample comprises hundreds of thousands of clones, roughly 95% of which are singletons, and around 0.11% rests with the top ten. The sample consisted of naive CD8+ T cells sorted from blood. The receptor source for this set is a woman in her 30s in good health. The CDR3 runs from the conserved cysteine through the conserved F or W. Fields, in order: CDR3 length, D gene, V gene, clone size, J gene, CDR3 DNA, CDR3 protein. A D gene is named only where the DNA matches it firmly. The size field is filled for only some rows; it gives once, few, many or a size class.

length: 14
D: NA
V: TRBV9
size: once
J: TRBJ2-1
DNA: TGTGCCAGCAGCGCCAGGGGTTCGGGGAATGAGCAGTTCTTC
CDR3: CASSARGSGNEQFF

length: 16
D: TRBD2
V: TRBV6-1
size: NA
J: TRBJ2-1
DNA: TGTGCCAGCAGTGAAGGGATAGCGGGAGGCTACAATGAGCAGTTCTTC
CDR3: CASSEGIAGGYNEQFF

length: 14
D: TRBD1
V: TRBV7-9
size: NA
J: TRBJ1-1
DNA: TGTGCCAGCAGCCAGGGGGGGACAGGGGCTGGAGCTTTCTTT
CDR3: CASSQGGTGAGAFF

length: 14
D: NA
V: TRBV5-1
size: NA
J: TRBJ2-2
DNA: TGCGCCAGCAACTTGGGACGGAACACCGGGGAGCTGTTTTTT
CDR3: CASNLGRNTGELFF

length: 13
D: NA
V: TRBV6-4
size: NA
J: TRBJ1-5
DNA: TGTGCCATATTTATCAATAGCAATCAGCCCCAGCATTTT
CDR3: CAIFINSNQPQHF

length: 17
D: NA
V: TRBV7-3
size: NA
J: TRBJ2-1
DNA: TGTGCCAGCAGCTTAATAGGAGGTTTTAGGTCAGACAATGAGCAGTTCTTC
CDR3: CASSLIGGFRSDNEQFF

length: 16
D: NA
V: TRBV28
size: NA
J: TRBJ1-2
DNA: TGTGCCAGCAGTGCAAATCACCGGGACAATCTTAATGGCTACACCTTC
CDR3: CASSANHRDNLNGYTF

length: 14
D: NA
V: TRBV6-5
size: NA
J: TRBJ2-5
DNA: TGTGCCAGCAGTTCCGTGGGGGGCAGAGAGACCCAGTACTTC
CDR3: CASSSVGGRETQYF

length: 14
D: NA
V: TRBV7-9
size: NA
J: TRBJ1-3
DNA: TGTGCCAGCAGCCTGAGAGACTCTGGAAACACCATATATTTT
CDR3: CASSLRDSGNTIYF

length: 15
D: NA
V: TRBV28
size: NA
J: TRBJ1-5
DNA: TGTGCCAGCAGTCCAATAGTGACAGGCAATCAGCCCCAGCATTTT
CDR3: CASSPIVTGNQPQHF

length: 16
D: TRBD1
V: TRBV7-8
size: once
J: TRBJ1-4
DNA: TGTGCCAGCAGCCCGGACAGGGTAGCAACTAATGAAAAACTGTTTTTT
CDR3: CASSPDRVATNEKLFF

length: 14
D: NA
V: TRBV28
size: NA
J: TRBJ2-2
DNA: TGTGCCAGCAGTTTTACCGCGGACACCGGGGAGCTGTTTTTT
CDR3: CASSFTADTGELFF

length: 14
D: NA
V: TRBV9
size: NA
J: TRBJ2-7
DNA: TGTGCCAGCAGCGCCTCGACAGGAACCTACGAGCAGTACTTC
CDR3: CASSASTGTYEQYF

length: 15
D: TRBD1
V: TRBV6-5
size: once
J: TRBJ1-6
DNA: TGTGCCAGCAGTTTTCTACAGGGGGCCAATTCACCCCTCCACTTT
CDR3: CASSFLQGANSPLHF

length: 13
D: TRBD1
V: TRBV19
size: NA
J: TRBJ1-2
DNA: TGTGCCAGTAGTATCCCTGGACAGGACGGCTACACCTTC
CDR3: CASSIPGQDGYTF

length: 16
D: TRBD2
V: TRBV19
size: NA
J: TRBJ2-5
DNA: TGTGCCAGTAGTATACTCGGACTAGCGAGTCAAGAGACCCAGTACTTC
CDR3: CASSILGLASQETQYF

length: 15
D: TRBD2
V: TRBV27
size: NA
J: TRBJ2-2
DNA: TGTGCCACCTCCCCGGGAGGGGTTTTCACCGGGGAGCTGTTTTTT
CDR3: CATSPGGVFTGELFF

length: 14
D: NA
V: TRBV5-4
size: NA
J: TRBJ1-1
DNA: TGTGCCAGCAGCTTGGAACACCTGGGGACTGAAGCTTTCTTT
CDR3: CASSLEHLGTEAFF

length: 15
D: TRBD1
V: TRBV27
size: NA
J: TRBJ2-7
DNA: TGTGCCAGCAGTTTCGGACAGGGAATGACCCACGAGCAGTACTTC
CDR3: CASSFGQGMTHEQYF

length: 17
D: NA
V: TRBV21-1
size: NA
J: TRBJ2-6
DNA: TGTGCCAGCAGCAGGACAGGTTTCCACTCTGGGGCCAACGTCCTGACTTTC
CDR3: CASSRTGFHSGANVLTF

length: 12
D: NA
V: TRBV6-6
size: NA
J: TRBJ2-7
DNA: TGTGCCAGCAGTTTGCTAGGGCACGAGCAGTACTTC
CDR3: CASSLLGHEQYF

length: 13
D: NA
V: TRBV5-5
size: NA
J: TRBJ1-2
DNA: TGTGCCAGCAGGTACAGGGCTAACTATGGCTACACCTTC
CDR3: CASRYRANYGYTF

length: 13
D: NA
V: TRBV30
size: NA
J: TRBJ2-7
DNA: TGTGCCTGGAGTGGGGGGGTTACCTACGAGCAGTACTTC
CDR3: CAWSGGVTYEQYF

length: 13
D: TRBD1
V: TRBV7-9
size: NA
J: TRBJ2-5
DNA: TGTGCCAGCAGGACAGGGTATCAAGAGACCCAGTACTTC
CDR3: CASRTGYQETQYF

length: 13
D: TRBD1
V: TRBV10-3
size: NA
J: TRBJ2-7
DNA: TGTGCCGGGGGACAGGCGGGCTCCTACGAGCAGTACTTC
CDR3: CAGGQAGSYEQYF

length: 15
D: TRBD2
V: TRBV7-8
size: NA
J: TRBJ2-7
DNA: TGTGCCAGCAGCCCTAGCGGGAGGGCCTCCTACGAGCAGTACTTC
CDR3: CASSPSGRASYEQYF

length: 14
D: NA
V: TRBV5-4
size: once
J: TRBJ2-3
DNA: TGTGCCAGCAGCTACGGGACTGGTGCAGATACGCAGTATTTT
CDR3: CASSYGTGADTQYF

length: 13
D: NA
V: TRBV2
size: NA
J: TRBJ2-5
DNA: TGTGCCAGCAGTTATCTGGCTGTGGAGACCCAGTACTTC
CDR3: CASSYLAVETQYF

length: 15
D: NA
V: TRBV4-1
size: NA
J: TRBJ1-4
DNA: TGCGCCAGCAGCCAAAGCCCCCAGGGAAGCGAAAAACTGTTTTTT
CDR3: CASSQSPQGSEKLFF

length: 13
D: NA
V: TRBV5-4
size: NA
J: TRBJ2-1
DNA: TGTGCCAGCCATGGGGACGCGGCCAATGAGCAGTTCTTC
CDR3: CASHGDAANEQFF

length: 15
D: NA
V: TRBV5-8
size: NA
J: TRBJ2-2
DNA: TGTGCCAGCAGCTTGCATAGCGACGGGACCGGGGAGCTGTTTTTT
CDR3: CASSLHSDGTGELFF

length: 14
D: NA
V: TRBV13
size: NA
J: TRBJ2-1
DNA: TGTGCCAGCAGCTCCCGACTGGACTACAATGAGCAGTTCTTC
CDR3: CASSSRLDYNEQFF

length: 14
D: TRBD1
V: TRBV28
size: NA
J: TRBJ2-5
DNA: TGTGCCAGCACTCCACGGACAGGGATGAGGACCCAGTACTTC
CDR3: CASTPRTGMRTQYF

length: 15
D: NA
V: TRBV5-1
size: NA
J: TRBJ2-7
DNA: TGCGCCAGCAGCTTGGAGGCTCTCTCCTCCTACGAGCAGTACTTC
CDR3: CASSLEALSSYEQYF

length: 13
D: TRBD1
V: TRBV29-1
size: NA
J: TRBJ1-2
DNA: TGCAGCGTTACCGGGACAGCTGTGGGGGGCTACACCTTC
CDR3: CSVTGTAVGGYTF

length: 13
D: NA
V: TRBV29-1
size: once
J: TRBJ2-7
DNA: TGCAGCGTTGCCCCAAGCGACCCTTACGAGCAGTACTTC
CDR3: CSVAPSDPYEQYF

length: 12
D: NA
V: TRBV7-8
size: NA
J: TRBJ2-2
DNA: TGTGCCAGCAGGGTCGTCTCCGGGGAGCTGTTTTTT
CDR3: CASRVVSGELFF

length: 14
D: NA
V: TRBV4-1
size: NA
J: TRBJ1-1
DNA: TGCGCCAGCAGCCAAGTACGGGAGAACACTGAAGCTTTCTTT
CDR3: CASSQVRENTEAFF

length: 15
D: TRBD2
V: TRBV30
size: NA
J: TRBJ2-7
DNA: TGTGCCTGGAGTGTCGGACTAGCGGGGTACTACGAGCAGTACTTC
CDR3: CAWSVGLAGYYEQYF

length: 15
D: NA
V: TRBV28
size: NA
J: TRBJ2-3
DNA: TGTGCCAGCAGTTTCGGGGAGAACGGAACAGATACGCAGTATTTT
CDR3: CASSFGENGTDTQYF

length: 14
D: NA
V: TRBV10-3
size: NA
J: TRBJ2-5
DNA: TGTGCCATCAGTACCGAAGAAGGGGATCGGGAGCAGTACTTC
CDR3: CAISTEEGDREQYF

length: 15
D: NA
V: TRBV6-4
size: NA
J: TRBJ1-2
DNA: TGTGCCAGCAGTGACTCCCCAGGGTTCCGCTATGGCTACACCTTC
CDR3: CASSDSPGFRYGYTF

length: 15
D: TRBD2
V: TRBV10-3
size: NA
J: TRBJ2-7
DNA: TGTGCCATCAGTGATTTAGCGGGAGGTTCCTACGAGCAGTACTTC
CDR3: CAISDLAGGSYEQYF

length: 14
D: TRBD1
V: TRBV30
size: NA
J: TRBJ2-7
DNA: TGTGCCTGGATGGACAGGGGGTCTACCTACGAGCAGTACTTC
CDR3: CAWMDRGSTYEQYF

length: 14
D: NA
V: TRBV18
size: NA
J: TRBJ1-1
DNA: TGTGCCAGCTCACCACCCCATACGAACACTGAAGCTTTCTTT
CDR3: CASSPPHTNTEAFF

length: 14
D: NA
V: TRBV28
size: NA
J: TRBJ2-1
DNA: TGTGCCACTTTCCGGGACTTCTCCTACAATGAGCAGTTCTTC
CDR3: CATFRDFSYNEQFF

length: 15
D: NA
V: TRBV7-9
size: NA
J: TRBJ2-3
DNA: TGTGCCAGCAGCCTAAACGGTGGAACCACAGATACGCAGTATTTT
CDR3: CASSLNGGTTDTQYF